This TCR beta chain was recorded in a study of blood T cell repertoires in COVID-19. Study information: The United States, Italy and Spain provided the acute and convalescent COVID-19 samples.

The authors' processing: Estimation of nucleated cell counts was performed using reference gene primer amplification. Produced via immunoSEQ multiplex PCR; TCRdb's table is partial and in-frame only. V, J and clone size reflect that table, while D and trimming were determined from the DNA. In the table there are more than 95,000 clones, around four fifths of which are singletons. Per the germline V gene, CDR1 is SGHTA and CDR2 is FQGNSA. CDR3 size: 13 residues. V shed 5 bases and J shed 7 bases, with 14 bases lying between them. The chain recombines TRBV7-2 with TRBJ1-1; the D gene is possibly TRBD1 (5 bases). The clonotype originates from a man in his 60s with acute or convalescent COVID-19. Sequencing was carried out using peripheral blood. CDR3 DNA sequence: TGTGCCAGCAGCCCATACCCCCAGGGTGAAGCTTTCTTT. Amino acid sequence: CASSPYPQGEAFF.